This T cell receptor (beta chain) is drawn from a study of blood T cell repertoires in COVID-19. About the study: Samples of COVID-19 (acute and convalescent) were obtained from the United States, Italy and Spain. Sources were T cells, B-cell-depleted T cells, or PBMCs; the material itself was cDNA or gDNA.

Looked up from germline, CDR1 is SGHNT and CDR2 is YENEEA. CDR3 length: 16 amino acids. V lost 3 bases and J lost 2; bases outside the gene matches: 8. Methods used by the authors: The authors estimated nucleated cell counts from reference gene primer amplification. TCRdb keeps only in-frame clones here, not all; method: immunoSEQ multiplex PCR. For V, J and clone size, that table is used; D and trimming come from the DNA. The data show hundreds of thousands of clones, roughly four fifths seen once. The sequence was collected from a woman in her seventies with acute or convalescent COVID-19. V is TRBV11-3 and J is TRBJ2-3; 7 bases match TRBD2. The sequenced sample was peripheral blood. The DNA for the CDR3 is TGTGCCAGCAGCTTGGGTCTAGCGGATTACACAGATACGCAGTATTTT. Its translation is CASSLGLADYTDTQYF.